This entry describes one TCR beta chain. Under the authors' procedure: Amplified reference gene primers provided the basis for estimating nucleated cell counts. Produced via immunoSEQ multiplex PCR; TCRdb's table is partial and in-frame only. Clone size and the V and J calls come from that table; the DNA yielded D and trimming. The sample has around 180,000 clones, about 85% seen once. The ends were cut back, 6 bases at V and 5 bases at J, with 14 bases in the middle. The length of the CDR3 is 13 residues. The data are from a study of blood T cell repertoires in COVID-19. Study-level background: T cells, B-cell-depleted T cells, or PBMCs supplied cDNA or gDNA.

The sample consisted of peripheral blood. V and J are TRBV12-3 or TRBV12-4 and TRBJ2-7; no clear D. This sequence was found in a woman of 80 years or more with acute or convalescent COVID-19. CDR3 nucleotide sequence: TGTGCCAGCAGACTCGGAGCGTCCGACGAGCAGTACTTC. As protein: CASRLGASDEQYF.